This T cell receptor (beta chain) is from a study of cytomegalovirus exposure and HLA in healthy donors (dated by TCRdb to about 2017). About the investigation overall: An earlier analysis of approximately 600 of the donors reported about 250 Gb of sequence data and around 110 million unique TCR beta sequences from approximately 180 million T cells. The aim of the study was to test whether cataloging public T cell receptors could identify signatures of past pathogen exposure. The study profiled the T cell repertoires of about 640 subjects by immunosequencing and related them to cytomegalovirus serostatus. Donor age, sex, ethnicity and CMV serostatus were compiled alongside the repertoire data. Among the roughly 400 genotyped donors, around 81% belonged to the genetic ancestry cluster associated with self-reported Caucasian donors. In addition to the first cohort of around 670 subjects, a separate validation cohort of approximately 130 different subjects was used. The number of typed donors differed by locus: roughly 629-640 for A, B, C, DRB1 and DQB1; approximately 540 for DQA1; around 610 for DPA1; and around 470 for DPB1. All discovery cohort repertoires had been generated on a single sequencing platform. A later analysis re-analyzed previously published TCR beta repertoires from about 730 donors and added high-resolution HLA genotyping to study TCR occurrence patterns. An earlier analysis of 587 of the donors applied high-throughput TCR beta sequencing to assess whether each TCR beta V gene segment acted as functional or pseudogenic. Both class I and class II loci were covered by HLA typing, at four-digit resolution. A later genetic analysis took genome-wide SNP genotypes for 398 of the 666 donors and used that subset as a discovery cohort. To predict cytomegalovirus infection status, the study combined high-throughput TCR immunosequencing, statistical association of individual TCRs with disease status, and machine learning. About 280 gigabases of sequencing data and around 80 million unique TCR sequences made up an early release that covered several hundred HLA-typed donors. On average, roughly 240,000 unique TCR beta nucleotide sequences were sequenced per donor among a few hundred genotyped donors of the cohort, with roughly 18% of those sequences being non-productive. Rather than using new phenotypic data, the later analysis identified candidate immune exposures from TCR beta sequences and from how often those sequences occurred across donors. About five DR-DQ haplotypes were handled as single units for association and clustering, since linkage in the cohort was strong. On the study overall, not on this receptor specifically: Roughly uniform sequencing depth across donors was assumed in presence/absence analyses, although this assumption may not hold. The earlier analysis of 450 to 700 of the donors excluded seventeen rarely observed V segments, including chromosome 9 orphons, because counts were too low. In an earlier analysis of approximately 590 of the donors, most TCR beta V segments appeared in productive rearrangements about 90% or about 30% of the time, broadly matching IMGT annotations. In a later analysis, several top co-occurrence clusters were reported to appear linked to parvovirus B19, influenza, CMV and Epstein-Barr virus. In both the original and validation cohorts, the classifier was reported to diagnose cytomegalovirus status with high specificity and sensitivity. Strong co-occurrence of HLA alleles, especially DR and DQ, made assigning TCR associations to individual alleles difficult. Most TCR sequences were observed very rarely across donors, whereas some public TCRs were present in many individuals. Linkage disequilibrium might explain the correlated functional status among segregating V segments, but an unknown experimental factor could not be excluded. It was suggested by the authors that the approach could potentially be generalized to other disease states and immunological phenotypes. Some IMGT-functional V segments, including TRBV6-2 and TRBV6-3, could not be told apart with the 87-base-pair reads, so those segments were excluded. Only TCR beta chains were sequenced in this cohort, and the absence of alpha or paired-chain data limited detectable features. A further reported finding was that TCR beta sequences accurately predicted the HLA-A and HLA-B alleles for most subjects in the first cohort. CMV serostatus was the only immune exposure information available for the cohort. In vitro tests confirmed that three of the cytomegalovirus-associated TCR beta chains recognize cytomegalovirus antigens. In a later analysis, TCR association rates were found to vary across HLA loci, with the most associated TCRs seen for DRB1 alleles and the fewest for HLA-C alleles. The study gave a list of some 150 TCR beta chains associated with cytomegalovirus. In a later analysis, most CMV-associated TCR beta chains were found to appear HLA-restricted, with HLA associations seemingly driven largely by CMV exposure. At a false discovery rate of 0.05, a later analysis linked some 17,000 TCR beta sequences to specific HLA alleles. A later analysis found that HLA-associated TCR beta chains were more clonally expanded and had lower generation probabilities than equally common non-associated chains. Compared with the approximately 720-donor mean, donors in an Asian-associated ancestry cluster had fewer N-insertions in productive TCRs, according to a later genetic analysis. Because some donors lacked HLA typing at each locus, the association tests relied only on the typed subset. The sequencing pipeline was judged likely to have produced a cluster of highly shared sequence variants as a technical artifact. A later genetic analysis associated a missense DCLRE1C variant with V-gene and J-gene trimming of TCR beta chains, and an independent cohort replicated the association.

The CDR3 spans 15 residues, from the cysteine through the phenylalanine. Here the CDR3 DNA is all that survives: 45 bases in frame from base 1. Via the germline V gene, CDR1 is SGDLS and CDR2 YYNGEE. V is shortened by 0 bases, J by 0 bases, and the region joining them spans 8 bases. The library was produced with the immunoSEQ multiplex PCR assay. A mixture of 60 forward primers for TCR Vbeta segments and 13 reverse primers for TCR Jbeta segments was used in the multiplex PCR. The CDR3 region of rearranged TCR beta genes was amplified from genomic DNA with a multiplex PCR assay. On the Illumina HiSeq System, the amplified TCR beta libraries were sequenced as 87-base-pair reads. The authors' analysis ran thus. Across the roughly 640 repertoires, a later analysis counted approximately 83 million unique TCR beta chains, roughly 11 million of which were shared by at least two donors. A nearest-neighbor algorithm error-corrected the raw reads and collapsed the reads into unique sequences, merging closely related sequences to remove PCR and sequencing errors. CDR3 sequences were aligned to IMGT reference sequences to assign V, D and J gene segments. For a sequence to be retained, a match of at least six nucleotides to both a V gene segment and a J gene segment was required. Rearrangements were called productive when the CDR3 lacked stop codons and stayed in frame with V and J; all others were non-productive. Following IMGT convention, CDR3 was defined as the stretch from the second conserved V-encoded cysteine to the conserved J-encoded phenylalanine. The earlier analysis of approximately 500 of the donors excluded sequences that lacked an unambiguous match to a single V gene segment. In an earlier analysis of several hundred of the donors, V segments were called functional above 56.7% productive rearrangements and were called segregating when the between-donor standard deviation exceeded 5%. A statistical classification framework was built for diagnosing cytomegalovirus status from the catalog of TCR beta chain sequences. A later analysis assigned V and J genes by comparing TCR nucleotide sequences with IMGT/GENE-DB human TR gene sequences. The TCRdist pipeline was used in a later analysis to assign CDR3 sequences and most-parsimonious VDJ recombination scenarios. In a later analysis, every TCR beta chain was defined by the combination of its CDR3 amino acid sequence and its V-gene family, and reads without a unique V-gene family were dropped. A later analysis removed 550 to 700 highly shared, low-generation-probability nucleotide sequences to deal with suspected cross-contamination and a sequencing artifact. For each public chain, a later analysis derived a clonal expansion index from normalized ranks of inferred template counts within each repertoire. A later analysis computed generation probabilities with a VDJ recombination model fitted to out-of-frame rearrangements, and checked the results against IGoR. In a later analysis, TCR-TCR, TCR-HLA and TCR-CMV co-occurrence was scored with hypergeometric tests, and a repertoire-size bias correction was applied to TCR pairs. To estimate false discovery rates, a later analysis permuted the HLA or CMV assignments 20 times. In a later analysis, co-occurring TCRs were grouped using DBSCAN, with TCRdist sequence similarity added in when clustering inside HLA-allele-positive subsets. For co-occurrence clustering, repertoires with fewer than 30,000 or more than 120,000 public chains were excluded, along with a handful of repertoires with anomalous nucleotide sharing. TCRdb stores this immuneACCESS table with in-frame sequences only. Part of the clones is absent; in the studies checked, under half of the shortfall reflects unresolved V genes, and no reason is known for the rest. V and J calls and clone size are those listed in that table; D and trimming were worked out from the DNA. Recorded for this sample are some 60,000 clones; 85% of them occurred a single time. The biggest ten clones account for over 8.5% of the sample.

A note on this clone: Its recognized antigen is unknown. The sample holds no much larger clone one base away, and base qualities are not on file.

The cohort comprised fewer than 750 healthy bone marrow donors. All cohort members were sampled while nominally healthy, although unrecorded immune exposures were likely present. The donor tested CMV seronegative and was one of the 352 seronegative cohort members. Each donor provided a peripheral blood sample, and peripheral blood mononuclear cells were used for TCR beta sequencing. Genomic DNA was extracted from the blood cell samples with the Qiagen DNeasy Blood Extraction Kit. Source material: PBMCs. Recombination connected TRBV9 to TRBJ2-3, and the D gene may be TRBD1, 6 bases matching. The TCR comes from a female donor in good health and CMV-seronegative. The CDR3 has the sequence CASSVGGHSTDTQYF. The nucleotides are TGTGCCAGCAGCGTAGGGGGGCATAGCACAGATACGCAGTATTTT.